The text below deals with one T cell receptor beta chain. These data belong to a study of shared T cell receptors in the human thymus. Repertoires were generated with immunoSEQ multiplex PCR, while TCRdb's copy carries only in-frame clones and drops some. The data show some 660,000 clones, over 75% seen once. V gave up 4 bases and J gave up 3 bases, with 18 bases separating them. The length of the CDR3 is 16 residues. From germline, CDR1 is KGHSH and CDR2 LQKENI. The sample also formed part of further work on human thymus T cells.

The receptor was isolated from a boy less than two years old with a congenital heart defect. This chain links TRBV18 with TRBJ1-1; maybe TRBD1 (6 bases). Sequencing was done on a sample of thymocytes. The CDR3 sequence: CASSLRTVRGDTEAFF. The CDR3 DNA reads TGTGCCAGCTCACTTAGGACAGTCCGAGGGGACACTGAAGCTTTCTTT.